The T cell receptor (beta chain) described here comes from a study of cytomegalovirus exposure and HLA in healthy donors. Whole-study findings and limits: The study labeled fewer than 200 TCR beta chains cytomegalovirus-associated. Some public TCRs appeared in many individuals, while most sequences were rare.

It was with 60 Vbeta and 13 Jbeta primers that the PCR ran. The method was immunoSEQ multiplex PCR; TCRdb's version includes in-frame clones alone and lacks a portion of them. The profile shows roughly 100,000 clones, over 70% of them singletons. Turning to this clone: What it binds is unknown.

This CDR3 is 13 amino acids long. Looked up from germline, CDR1 is KGHSH and CDR2 is LQKENI. V gave up 4 bases and J gave up 8 bases; unmatched junction bases: 6. V usage is TRBV18 and J usage is TRBJ1-2; TRBD1 matches at 8 bases. The material sequenced was PBMCs. The TCR was taken from a male donor in good health and CMV-seronegative. The CDR3 nucleotides read TGTGCCAGCTCACTTGGACAGGGAGAAGGCTACACCTTC. Its translation is CASSLGQGEGYTF.